Listed below are T cell receptor beta chains from one sample, sequenced in a study of Ad26.COV2.S vaccination and SARS-CoV-2 variants. TCRdb keeps only in-frame clones here, not all; method: immunoSEQ multiplex PCR. The sample consists of roughly 450,000 clones, 90% of them appearing once. The sample here was peripheral blood, taken in a trial of Ad26.COV2.S vaccine versus placebo. These receptor sequences come from a person between 18 and 59 years old who received the Ad26.COV2.S COVID-19 vaccine or a placebo. Each CDR3 is given without its conserved first and last residue. Only part of the rows carry a size: once, few, many, or a class if the clone is expanded.

J gene: TRBJ2-7; clone size: .; V gene: TRBV5-4; CDR3 length: 12; CDR3 protein: ASSLRAGTGEQY
J gene: TRBJ2-7; clone size: .; V gene: TRBV14; CDR3 length: 13; CDR3 protein: ASSQFTATTYEQY
J gene: TRBJ1-2; clone size: .; V gene: TRBV7-2; CDR3 length: 13; CDR3 protein: ASSLGTGGYYGYT
J gene: TRBJ2-5; clone size: .; V gene: TRBV15; CDR3 length: 13; CDR3 protein: ATSRDQGGSGTQY
J gene: TRBJ1-3; clone size: .; V gene: TRBV6-5; CDR3 length: 13; CDR3 protein: ASSSRLDSGNTIY
J gene: TRBJ1-3; clone size: .; V gene: TRBV3-1/TRBV3-2; CDR3 length: 12; CDR3 protein: ASSRGTGLYTIY
J gene: TRBJ2-1; clone size: .; V gene: TRBV5-1; CDR3 length: 13; CDR3 protein: ASSARGGINNEQF
J gene: TRBJ1-3; clone size: .; V gene: TRBV28; CDR3 length: 15; CDR3 protein: ASSRGPSHVLGNTIY
J gene: TRBJ2-1; clone size: .; V gene: TRBV2; CDR3 length: 16; CDR3 protein: ASRSGTSGRPSYNEQF
J gene: TRBJ2-7; clone size: .; V gene: TRBV29-1; CDR3 length: 14; CDR3 protein: SVESTLAGAPYEQY
J gene: TRBJ1-1; clone size: .; V gene: TRBV14; CDR3 length: 10; CDR3 protein: ASSRTDHEAF
J gene: TRBJ2-6; clone size: once; V gene: TRBV5-1; CDR3 length: 13; CDR3 protein: ASSLVSSGANVLT
J gene: TRBJ1-1; clone size: .; V gene: TRBV9; CDR3 length: 12; CDR3 protein: ASSVANMNTEAF
J gene: TRBJ1-1; clone size: .; V gene: TRBV6-2/TRBV6-3; CDR3 length: 11; CDR3 protein: ASSSGRNTEAF
J gene: TRBJ2-7; clone size: .; V gene: TRBV10-3; CDR3 length: 13; CDR3 protein: AISGDRGADYEQY
J gene: TRBJ2-5; clone size: .; V gene: TRBV27; CDR3 length: 15; CDR3 protein: ASSSSGNPSGRETQY
J gene: TRBJ1-5; clone size: few; V gene: TRBV12-3/TRBV12-4; CDR3 length: 11; CDR3 protein: ASSGTGQAPQH
J gene: TRBJ2-1; clone size: .; V gene: TRBV12-3/TRBV12-4; CDR3 length: 10; CDR3 protein: ASSEQNNEQF
J gene: TRBJ2-7; clone size: .; V gene: TRBV7-6; CDR3 length: 9; CDR3 protein: ASSSDYEQY
J gene: TRBJ2-7; clone size: .; V gene: TRBV18; CDR3 length: 13; CDR3 protein: ASSPDDRGGYEQY
J gene: TRBJ1-3; clone size: .; V gene: TRBV30; CDR3 length: 15; CDR3 protein: AWSGKTGLLSGNTIY
J gene: TRBJ2-7; clone size: few; V gene: TRBV7-2; CDR3 length: 13; CDR3 protein: ASSRAGTSSYEQY
J gene: TRBJ1-3; clone size: once; V gene: TRBV2; CDR3 length: 11; CDR3 protein: ASRGTAGNTIY
J gene: TRBJ2-5; clone size: .; V gene: TRBV7-9; CDR3 length: 14; CDR3 protein: ASSLIGGSSGETQY
J gene: TRBJ1-6; clone size: few; V gene: TRBV6-6; CDR3 length: 12; CDR3 protein: ASSRESDNSPLH
J gene: TRBJ1-4; clone size: once; V gene: TRBV5-1; CDR3 length: 13; CDR3 protein: ASSETGGASEKLF
J gene: TRBJ1-1; clone size: once; V gene: TRBV11-2; CDR3 length: 12; CDR3 protein: ASSLDLGYTEAF
J gene: TRBJ2-7; clone size: .; V gene: TRBV7-2; CDR3 length: 14; CDR3 protein: ASSSSQGIIGNEQY
J gene: TRBJ1-1; clone size: once; V gene: TRBV19; CDR3 length: 9; CDR3 protein: ATTANTEAF
J gene: TRBJ2-1; clone size: .; V gene: TRBV2; CDR3 length: 10; CDR3 protein: ASKDDYNEQF
J gene: TRBJ2-7; clone size: once; V gene: TRBV6-2/TRBV6-3; CDR3 length: 16; CDR3 protein: ASSRGESPAKGSYEQY
J gene: TRBJ2-1; clone size: few; V gene: TRBV11-2; CDR3 length: 12; CDR3 protein: ASSLESGSHEQF
J gene: TRBJ1-5; clone size: .; V gene: TRBV7-2; CDR3 length: 13; CDR3 protein: ASSLVGTQNQPQH
J gene: TRBJ1-2; clone size: .; V gene: TRBV2; CDR3 length: 11; CDR3 protein: ASKRTGDGGYT
J gene: TRBJ2-7; clone size: few; V gene: TRBV10-1; CDR3 length: 10; CDR3 protein: ASSQSSYEQY
J gene: TRBJ2-1; clone size: .; V gene: TRBV6-2/TRBV6-3; CDR3 length: 10; CDR3 protein: ASSRDRGEQF
J gene: TRBJ1-4; clone size: once; V gene: TRBV5-1; CDR3 length: 12; CDR3 protein: ASSLRDSGEKLF
J gene: TRBJ2-7; clone size: few; V gene: TRBV7-9; CDR3 length: 13; CDR3 protein: ASSYLGGLGYEQY
J gene: TRBJ2-2; clone size: once; V gene: TRBV25-1; CDR3 length: 11; CDR3 protein: ASSEWNAGELF
J gene: TRBJ1-5; clone size: once; V gene: TRBV6-2/TRBV6-3; CDR3 length: 13; CDR3 protein: ASSQTGASNQPQH
J gene: TRBJ1-5; clone size: once; V gene: TRBV6-5; CDR3 length: 11; CDR3 protein: ASTRDRDQPQH
J gene: TRBJ1-1; clone size: .; V gene: TRBV18; CDR3 length: 15; CDR3 protein: ASSLYQTGGQNTEAF
J gene: TRBJ2-7; clone size: .; V gene: TRBV3-1/TRBV3-2; CDR3 length: 16; CDR3 protein: ASSQESHSGGLGDEQY
J gene: TRBJ2-7; clone size: .; V gene: TRBV11-2; CDR3 length: 16; CDR3 protein: APNLEGSRGRRSYEQY
J gene: TRBJ2-1; clone size: .; V gene: TRBV24-1; CDR3 length: 14; CDR3 protein: ATSEASANSYNEQF
J gene: TRBJ2-7; clone size: .; V gene: TRBV18; CDR3 length: 12; CDR3 protein: ASSPPGASYEQY
J gene: TRBJ2-3; clone size: few; V gene: TRBV15; CDR3 length: 13; CDR3 protein: ATSRGQVSTDTQY
J gene: TRBJ1-4; clone size: .; V gene: TRBV2; CDR3 length: 15; CDR3 protein: ASSSAASTGLGEKLF
J gene: TRBJ1-1; clone size: .; V gene: TRBV2; CDR3 length: 11; CDR3 protein: ASSGARNTEAF
J gene: TRBJ2-7; clone size: .; V gene: TRBV9; CDR3 length: 12; CDR3 protein: ASSVGPNGYEQY
J gene: TRBJ2-3; clone size: .; V gene: TRBV19; CDR3 length: 12; CDR3 protein: ASSITGIPDTQY
J gene: TRBJ2-7; clone size: once; V gene: TRBV27; CDR3 length: 11; CDR3 protein: ASSATGPYEQY
J gene: TRBJ1-2; clone size: .; V gene: TRBV3-1/TRBV3-2; CDR3 length: 12; CDR3 protein: ASSLGTGNYGYT
J gene: TRBJ2-1; clone size: .; V gene: TRBV7-2; CDR3 length: 13; CDR3 protein: ASSLDRGQFNEQF
J gene: TRBJ2-5; clone size: .; V gene: TRBV30; CDR3 length: 11; CDR3 protein: AWSQDLGETQY
J gene: TRBJ2-7; clone size: .; V gene: TRBV6-6; CDR3 length: 12; CDR3 protein: ASSVDGVWYEQY
J gene: TRBJ1-1; clone size: .; V gene: TRBV7-9; CDR3 length: 16; CDR3 protein: ASSFGGTGGLSETEAF
J gene: TRBJ2-1; clone size: .; V gene: TRBV12-3/TRBV12-4; CDR3 length: 9; CDR3 protein: ASSPGYEQF
J gene: TRBJ2-7; clone size: .; V gene: TRBV13; CDR3 length: 13; CDR3 protein: ASSPGLAGAYEQY
J gene: TRBJ2-1; clone size: .; V gene: TRBV30; CDR3 length: 12; CDR3 protein: AWSDGGGYYEQF